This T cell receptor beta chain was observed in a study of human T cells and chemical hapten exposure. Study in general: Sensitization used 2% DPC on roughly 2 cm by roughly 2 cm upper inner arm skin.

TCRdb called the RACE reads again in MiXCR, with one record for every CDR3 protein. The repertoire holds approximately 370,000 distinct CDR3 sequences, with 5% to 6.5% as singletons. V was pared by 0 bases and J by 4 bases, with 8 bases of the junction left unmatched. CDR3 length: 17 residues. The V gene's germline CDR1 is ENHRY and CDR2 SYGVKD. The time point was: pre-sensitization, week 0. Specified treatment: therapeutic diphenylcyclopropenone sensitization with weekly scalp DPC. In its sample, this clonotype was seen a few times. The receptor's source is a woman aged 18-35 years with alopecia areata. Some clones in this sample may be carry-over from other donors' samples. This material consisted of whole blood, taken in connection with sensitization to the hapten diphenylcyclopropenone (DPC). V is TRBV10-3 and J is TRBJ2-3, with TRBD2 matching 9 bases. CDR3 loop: CAISESSGGGVPDTQYF. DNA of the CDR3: TGTGCCATCAGTGAGTCGAGTGGCGGGGGGGTCCCAGATACGCAGTATTTT.